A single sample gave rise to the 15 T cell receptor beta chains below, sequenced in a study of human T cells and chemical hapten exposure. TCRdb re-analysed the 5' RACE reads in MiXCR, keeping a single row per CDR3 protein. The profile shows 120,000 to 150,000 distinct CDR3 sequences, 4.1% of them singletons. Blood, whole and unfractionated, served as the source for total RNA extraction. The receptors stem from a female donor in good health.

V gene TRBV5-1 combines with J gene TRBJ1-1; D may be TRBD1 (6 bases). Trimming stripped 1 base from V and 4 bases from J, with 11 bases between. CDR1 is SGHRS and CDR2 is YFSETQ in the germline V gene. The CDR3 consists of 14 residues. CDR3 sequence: CASSLSPDSTEAFF. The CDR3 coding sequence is TGCGCCAGCAGCTTGTCCCCGGACAGCACTGAAGCTTTCTTT.

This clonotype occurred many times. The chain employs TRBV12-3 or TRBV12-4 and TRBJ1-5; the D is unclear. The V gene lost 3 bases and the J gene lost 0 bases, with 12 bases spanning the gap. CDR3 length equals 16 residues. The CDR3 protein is CASSFAPGVSNQPQHF. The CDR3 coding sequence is TGTGCCAGCAGTTTTGCTCCAGGTGTTAGCAATCAGCCCCAGCATTTT.

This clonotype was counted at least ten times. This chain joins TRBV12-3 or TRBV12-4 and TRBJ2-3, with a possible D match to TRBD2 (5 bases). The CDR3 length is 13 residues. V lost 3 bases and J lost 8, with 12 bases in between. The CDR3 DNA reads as TGTGCCAGCAGTTTCGAGGGCCGTCGTACGCAGTATTTT. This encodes CASSFEGRRTQYF.

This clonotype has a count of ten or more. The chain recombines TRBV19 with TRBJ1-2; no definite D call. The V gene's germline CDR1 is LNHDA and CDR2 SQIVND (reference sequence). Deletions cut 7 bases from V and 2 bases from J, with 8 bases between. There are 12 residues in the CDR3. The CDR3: CASMGRNYGYTF. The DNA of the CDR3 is TGTGCCAGTATGGGAAGAAACTATGGCTACACCTTC.

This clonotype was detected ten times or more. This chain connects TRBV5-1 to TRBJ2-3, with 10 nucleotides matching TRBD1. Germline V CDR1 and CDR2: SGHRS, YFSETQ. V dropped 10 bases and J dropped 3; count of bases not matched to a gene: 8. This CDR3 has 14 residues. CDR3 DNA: TGCGCCGGGAGTCGACAGGGGGCTACAGATACGCAGTATTTT. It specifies CAGSRQGATDTQYF.

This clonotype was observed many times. CDR3 coding DNA: TGTGCCAGCAGCTTAGGGAGGATGGGCTCAGATACGCAGTATTTT. Encoded protein: CASSLGRMGSDTQYF. The chain uses TRBV7-9 and TRBJ2-3; perhaps TRBD2 as D (5 bases). V was shortened by 1 base and J by 4 bases, with 12 bases between the two germline ends. The CDR3 is 15 residues long. Germline V lookup: CDR1 SEHNR, CDR2 FQNEAQ (reference sequence).

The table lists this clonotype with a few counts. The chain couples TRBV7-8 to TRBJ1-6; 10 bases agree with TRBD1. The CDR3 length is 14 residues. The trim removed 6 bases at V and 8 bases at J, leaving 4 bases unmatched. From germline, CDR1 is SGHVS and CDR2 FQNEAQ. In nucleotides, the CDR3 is TGTGCCAGCAGGACCGGGACAGGGGATTCACCCCTCCACTTT. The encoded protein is CASRTGTGDSPLHF.

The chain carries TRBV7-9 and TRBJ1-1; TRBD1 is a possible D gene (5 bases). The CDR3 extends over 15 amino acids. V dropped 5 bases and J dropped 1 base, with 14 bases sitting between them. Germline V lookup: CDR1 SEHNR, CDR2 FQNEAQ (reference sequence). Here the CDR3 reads CASSPQSGTNTEAFF. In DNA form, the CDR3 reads TGTGCCAGCAGCCCGCAGTCAGGGACGAACACTGAAGCTTTCTTT.

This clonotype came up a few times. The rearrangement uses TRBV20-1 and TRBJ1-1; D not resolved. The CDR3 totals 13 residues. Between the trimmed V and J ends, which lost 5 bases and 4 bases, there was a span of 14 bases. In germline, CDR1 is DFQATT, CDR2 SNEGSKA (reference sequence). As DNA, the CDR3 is TGCAGTGCTGCAAATCCTTGGGGCACTGAAGCTTTCTTT. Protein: CSAANPWGTEAFF.

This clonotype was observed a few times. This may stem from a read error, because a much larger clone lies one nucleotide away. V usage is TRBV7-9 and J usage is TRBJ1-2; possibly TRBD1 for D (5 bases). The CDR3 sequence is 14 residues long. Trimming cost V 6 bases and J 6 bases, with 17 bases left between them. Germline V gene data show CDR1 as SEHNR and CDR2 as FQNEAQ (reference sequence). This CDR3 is CASSYGDSPDGYTF. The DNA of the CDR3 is TGTGCCAGCAGTTACGGTGACAGCCCCGATGGCTACACCTTC.

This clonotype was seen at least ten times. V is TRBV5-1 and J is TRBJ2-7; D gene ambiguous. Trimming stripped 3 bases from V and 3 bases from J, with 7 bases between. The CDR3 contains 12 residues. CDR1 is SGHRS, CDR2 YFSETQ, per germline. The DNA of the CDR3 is TGCGCCAGCAGCTCTACTTACTACGAGCAGTACTTC. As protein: CASSSTYYEQYF. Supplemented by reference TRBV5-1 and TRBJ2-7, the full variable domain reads KAGVTQTPRYLIKTRGQQVTLSCSPISGHRSVSWYQQTPGQGLQFLFEYFSETQRNKGNFPGRFSGRQFSNSRSEMNVSTLELGDSALYLCASSSTYYEQYFGPGTRLTVT.

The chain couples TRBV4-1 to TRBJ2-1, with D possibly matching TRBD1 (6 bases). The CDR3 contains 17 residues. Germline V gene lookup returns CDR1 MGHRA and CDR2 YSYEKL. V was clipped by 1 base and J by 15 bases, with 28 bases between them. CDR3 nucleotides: TGCGCCAGCAGCCAAGGTCCCATCCGGGACACGAAGGCCTTCCGGTTCTTC. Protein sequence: CASSQGPIRDTKAFRFF.

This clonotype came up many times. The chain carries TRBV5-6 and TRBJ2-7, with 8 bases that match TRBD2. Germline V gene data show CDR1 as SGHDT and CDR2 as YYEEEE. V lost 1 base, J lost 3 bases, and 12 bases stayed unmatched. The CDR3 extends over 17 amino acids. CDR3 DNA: TGTGCCAGCAGCTTGAGGACCAGGCGGGGGGCCTACTACGAGCAGTACTTC. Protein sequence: CASSLRTRRGAYYEQYF. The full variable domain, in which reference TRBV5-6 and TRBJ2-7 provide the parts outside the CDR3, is DAGVTQSPTHLIKTRGQQVTLRCSPKSGHDTVSWYQQALGQGPQFIFQYYEEEERQRGNFPDRFSGHQFPNYSSELNVNALLLGDSALYLCASSLRTRRGAYYEQYFGPGTRLTVT.

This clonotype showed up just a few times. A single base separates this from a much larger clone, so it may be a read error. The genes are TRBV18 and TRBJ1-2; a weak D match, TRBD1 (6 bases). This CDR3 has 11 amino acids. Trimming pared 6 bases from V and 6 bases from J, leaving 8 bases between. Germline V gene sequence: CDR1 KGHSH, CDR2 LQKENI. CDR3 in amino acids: CASSPGDGYTF. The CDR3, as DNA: TGTGCCAGCTCGCCAGGGGATGGCTACACCTTC.

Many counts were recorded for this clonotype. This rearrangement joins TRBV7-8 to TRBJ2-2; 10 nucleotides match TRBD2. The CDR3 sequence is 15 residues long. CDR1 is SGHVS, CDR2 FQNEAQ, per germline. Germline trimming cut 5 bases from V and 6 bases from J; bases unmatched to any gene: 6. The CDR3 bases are TGTGCCAGCAGCCCCCGGAGCGGGGGGGCCGGGGAGCTGTTTTTT. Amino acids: CASSPRSGGAGELFF. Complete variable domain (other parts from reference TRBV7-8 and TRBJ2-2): GAGVSQSPRYKVAKRGQDVALRCDPISGHVSLFWYQQALGQGPEFLTYFQNEAQLDKSGLPSDRFFAERPEGSVSTLKIQRTQQEDSAVYLCASSPRSGGAGELFFGEGSRLTVL.